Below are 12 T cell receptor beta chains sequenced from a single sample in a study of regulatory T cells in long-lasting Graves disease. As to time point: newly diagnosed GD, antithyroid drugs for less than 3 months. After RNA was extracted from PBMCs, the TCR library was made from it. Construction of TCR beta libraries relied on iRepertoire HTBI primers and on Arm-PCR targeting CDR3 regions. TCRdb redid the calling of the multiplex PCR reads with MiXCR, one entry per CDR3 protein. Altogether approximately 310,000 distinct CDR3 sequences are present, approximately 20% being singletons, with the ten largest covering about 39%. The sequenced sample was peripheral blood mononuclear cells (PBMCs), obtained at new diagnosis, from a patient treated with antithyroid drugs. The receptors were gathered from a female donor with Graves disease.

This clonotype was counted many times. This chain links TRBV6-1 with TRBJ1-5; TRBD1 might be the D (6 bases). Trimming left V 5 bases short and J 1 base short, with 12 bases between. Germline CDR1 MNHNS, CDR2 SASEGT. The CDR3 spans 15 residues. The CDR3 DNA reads TGTGCCAGCAGTAAACAGGGTCTGAGCAATCAGCCCCAGCATTTT. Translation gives CASSKQGLSNQPQHF.

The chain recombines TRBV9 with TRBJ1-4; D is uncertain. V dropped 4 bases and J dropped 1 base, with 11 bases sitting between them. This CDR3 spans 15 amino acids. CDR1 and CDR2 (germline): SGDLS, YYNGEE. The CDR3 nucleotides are TGTGCCAGCAGCTCCCTCGGAGTAACTAATGAAAAACTGTTTTTT. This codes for CASSSLGVTNEKLFF.

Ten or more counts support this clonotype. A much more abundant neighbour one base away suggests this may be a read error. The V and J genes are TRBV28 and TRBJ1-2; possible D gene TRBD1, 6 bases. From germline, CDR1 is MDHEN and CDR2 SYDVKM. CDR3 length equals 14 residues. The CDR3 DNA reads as TGTGCCAGCAGTTTAAGGGGGATGAAATATGACTACACCTTC. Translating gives CASSLRGMKYDYTF.

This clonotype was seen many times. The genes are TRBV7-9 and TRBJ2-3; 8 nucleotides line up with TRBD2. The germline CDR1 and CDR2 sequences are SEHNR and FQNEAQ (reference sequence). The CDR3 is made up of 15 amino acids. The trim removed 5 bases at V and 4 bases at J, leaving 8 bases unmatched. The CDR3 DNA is TGTGCCAGCAGCCCAAGCGGGAGTCAGGCAGATACGCAGTATTTT. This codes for CASSPSGSQADTQYF.

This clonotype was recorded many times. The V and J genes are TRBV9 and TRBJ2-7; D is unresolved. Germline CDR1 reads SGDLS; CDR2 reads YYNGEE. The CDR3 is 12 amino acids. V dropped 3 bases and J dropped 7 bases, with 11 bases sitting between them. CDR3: CASSDLGEEQYF. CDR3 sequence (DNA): TGTGCCAGCAGCGATCTCGGTGAGGAGCAGTACTTC.

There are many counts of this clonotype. The CDR3 nucleotides read TGTGCCAGCTCACCGCTCCTCCTCCGAGCAGAGACCCAGTACTTC. This gives the protein CASSPLLLRAETQYF. This sequence joins TRBV18 and TRBJ2-5, with D uncertain. The germline CDR1 and CDR2 sequences are KGHSH and LQKENI. CDR3 length equals 15 residues. Trimming removed 3 bases from V and 4 bases from J, with 15 bases in between. Together with reference TRBV18 and TRBJ2-5, the CDR3 gives the full variable domain: NAGVMQNPRHLVRRRGQEARLRCSPMKGHSHVYWYRQLPEEGLKFMVYLQKENIIDESGMPKERFSAEFPKEGPSILRIQQVVRGDSAAYFCASSPLLLRAETQYFGPGTRLLVL.

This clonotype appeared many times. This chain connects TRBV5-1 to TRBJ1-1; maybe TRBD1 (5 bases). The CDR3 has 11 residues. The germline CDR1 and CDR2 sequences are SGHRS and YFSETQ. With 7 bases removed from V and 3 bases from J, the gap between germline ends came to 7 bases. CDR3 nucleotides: TGCGCCAGCGGAGGGGACACTGAAGCTTTCTTT. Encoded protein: CASGGDTEAFF.

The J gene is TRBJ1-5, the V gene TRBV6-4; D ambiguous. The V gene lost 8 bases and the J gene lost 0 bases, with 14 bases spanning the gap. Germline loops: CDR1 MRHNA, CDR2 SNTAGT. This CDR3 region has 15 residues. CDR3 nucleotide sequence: TGTGCCAGCTCGGCAGAACGAATTAGCAATCAGCCCCAGCATTTT. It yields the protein CASSAERISNQPQHF.

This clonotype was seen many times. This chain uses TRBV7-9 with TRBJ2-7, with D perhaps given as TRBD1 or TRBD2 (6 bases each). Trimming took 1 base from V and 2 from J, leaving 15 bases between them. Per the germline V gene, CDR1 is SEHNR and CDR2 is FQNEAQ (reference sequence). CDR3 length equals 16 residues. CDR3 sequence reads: CASSLGGADATYEQYF. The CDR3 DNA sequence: TGTGCCAGCAGCTTAGGGGGGGCTGACGCTACCTACGAGCAGTACTTC.

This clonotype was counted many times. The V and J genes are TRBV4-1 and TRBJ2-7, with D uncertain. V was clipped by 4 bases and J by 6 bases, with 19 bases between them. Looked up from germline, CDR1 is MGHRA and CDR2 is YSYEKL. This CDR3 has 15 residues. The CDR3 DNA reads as TGCGCCAGCAGCCGCGCCGGCCCCCTGACGCCCGAGCAGTACTTC. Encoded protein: CASSRAGPLTPEQYF.

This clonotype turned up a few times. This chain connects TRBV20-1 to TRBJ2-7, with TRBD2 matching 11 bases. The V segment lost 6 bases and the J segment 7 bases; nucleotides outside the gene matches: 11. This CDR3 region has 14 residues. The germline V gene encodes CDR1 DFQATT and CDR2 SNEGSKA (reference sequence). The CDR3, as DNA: TGCAGTGCAGGACCGACTAGCGGGATCGGTGAGCAGTACTTC. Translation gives CSAGPTSGIGEQYF.

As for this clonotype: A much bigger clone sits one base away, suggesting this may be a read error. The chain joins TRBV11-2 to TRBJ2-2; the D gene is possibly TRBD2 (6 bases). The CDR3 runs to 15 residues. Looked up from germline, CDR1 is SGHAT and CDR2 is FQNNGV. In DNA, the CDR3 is TGTGCCAGCAGTCAGGGACTGACGAACACCGGGGGGCTGTTTTTT. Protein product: CASSQGLTNTGGLFF. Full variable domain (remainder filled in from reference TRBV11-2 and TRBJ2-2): EAGVAQSPRYKIIEKRQSVAFWCNPISGHATLYWYQQILGQGPKLLIQFQNNGVVDDSQLPKDRFSAERLKGVDSTLKIQPAKLEDSAVYLCASSQGLTNTGGLFFGEGSRLTVL.